This record covers a single T cell receptor (beta chain). Its target is unknown. The CDR3 is made up of 16 amino acids. Germline loops: CDR1 KGHSH, CDR2 LQKENI. V lost 3 bases to trimming and J lost 4 bases; unmatched junction nucleotides: 9. This sample was included in a study of OX40 agonist ivuxolimab in advanced cancers. Study in general: Patients assigned to dose escalation were diagnosed with hepatocellular carcinoma, melanoma, renal cell or head and neck cancer. With a range of roughly 20 to 85, age averaged approximately 60 years, and 65% to 85% were male.

Findings and limits, study-wide: Clonal expansion among partial responders at 0.1-3.0 mg/kg ranked near the lowest. Doses of 0.1 to 3.0 mg/kg were accompanied by clonal expansion of CD4+ and CD8+ blood T cells by week 6.

Libraries were prepared by immunoSEQ multiplex PCR; TCRdb keeps only in-frame clonotypes and omits some of them. The data hold about 67,000 clones, with 85% observed a single time. The source was CD4+ or CD8+ T cells sorted from blood, collected in a trial of the OX40 agonist ivuxolimab. This TCR was recovered from an adult with an advanced solid tumor such as melanoma, head and neck, liver or kidney cancer. The chain combines TRBV18 with TRBJ2-3, with 8 bases matching TRBD1. Written as DNA, the CDR3 is TGTGCCAGCTCACCGGGGTACAGGGGGATGGCAGATACGCAGTATTTT. Its protein product is CASSPGYRGMADTQYF.